This T cell receptor beta chain was found in a study of T cell responses to AZD1222 COVID-19 vaccine. Germline V gene lookup returns CDR1 MNHNS and CDR2 SASEGT. The V segment lost 2 bases and the J segment 4 bases; nucleotides outside the gene matches: 0. CDR3 length equals 15 residues. The table lists this clone with a few counts. Here immunoSEQ multiplex PCR was the method, and the copy in TCRdb shows in-frame clones only, minus some. The sample records 130,000 to 150,000 clones, roughly 92% being singletons. The chain links TRBV6-1 to TRBJ2-1, with 12 bases fitting TRBD2. This specimen consisted of peripheral blood, obtained on day 0 of AZD1222 vaccination. The receptor's source is an adult in good health. The CDR3 DNA sequence: TGTGCCAGCAGTGAACTAGCGGGAGGGTACAATGAGCAGTTCTTC. Residues: CASSELAGGYNEQFF.